This T cell receptor (beta chain) derives from a study of T cell clonality in common variable immunodeficiency. Study-level results: Compared with healthy controls, CVID subjects showed increased TCRbeta clonality, mostly in about a third. Compared with controls, CVID subjects had fewer shared TCRbeta clones.

Heparinized whole blood, about 4.5 to 9 ml, came from each donor. Control and CVID samples contributed equal amounts of genomic DNA. TCRdb's table, derived via immunoSEQ multiplex PCR, lists solely in-frame clones and lacks some. Captured here are 45,000 to 70,000 clones, none seen once; the top ten comprise 4.5% to 5.5%. On this clone itself: Its antigen is undetermined. From the germline J gene comes the end of the CDR3, since the read stops 3 residues before it.

This CDR3 region has 14 residues. Germline loops: CDR1 KGHSH, CDR2 LQKENI. J was trimmed by 5 bases and V by 2 bases; bases with no gene match: 3. The clonotype originates from a person aged 18-69 years in good health. The sequenced sample was peripheral blood mononuclear cells. The chain joins TRBV18 to TRBJ1-1, with 9 bases aligning to TRBD1. The CDR3 DNA, read in part, is TGTGCCAGCTCACCAGGGACAGGGCGAACTGAA. It encodes CASSPGTGRTE. The whole CDR3 region reads CASSPGTGRTEAFF.